A single sample gave rise to the 7 T cell receptor beta chains below, sequenced in a study of blood T cell repertoires in COVID-19. This table comes from immunoSEQ multiplex PCR, and its TCRdb copy is limited to in-frame clones, with some not included. The data show 650,000 to 800,000 clones, just under 90% seen once. Specimen: peripheral blood. These TCRs come from a woman aged 18-35 years with acute or convalescent COVID-19.

This chain joins TRBV29-1 and TRBJ1-1; 9 positions match TRBD1. Germline loops: CDR1 SQVTM, CDR2 ANQGSEA. The CDR3 consists of 15 residues. V trimming: 6 bases; J trimming: 5 bases; junction bases outside the gene matches: 13. DNA for the CDR3: TGCAGCGTCGCGCTACAGGGGGCGGGTCGAACTGAAGCTTTCTTT. As protein: CSVALQGAGRTEAFF.

This clone was found a few times. The rearrangement links TRBV5-1 to TRBJ1-1; TRBD1 aligns across 8 bases. Trimming removed 4 bases from V and 1 base from J; junction bases left unmatched: 6. This CDR3 is 15 amino acids long. In germline, CDR1 is SGHRS, CDR2 YFSETQ. In DNA form, the CDR3 reads TGCGCCAGCAGCAAAGGGACAGGTGCGAACACTGAAGCTTTCTTT. Translating gives CASSKGTGANTEAFF.

The chain couples TRBV7-2 to TRBJ2-4; D possibly corresponds to TRBD2 (5 bases). Germline V gives CDR1 SGHTA, CDR2 FQGNSA. V lost 5 bases, J lost 6 bases, and 11 bases lay in between. This CDR3 has 13 amino acids. CDR3 DNA: TGTGCCAGCAGCCCAGGACTGTTAAACATTCAGTACTTC. As protein: CASSPGLLNIQYF.

As for this clone: One end of the junction fails to match germline, which may point to a read error. This chain connects TRBV13 to TRBJ2-7; TRBD1 aligns across 7 bases. The germline CDR1 and CDR2 sequences are PRHDT and FYEKMQ (reference sequence). This CDR3 region has 13 residues. The CDR3 is CASSLGTAYEQYF. CDR3 bases: TGTGCCAGCAGCCTAGGGACAGCATACGAGCAGTACTTC.

The J gene is TRBJ1-1, the V gene TRBV5-8; D gene ambiguous. CDR1 and CDR2 (germline): SGHTS, YDEGEE. V lost 1 base and J 12 bases, leaving 16 bases between the germline ends. This CDR3 spans 13 amino acids. The CDR3: CASSLPSLVESFF. The CDR3 DNA reads TGTGCCAGCAGCTTGCCTTCCCTAGTGGAGTCTTTCTTT.

The rearrangement links TRBV5-4 to TRBJ2-3; 7 bases map to TRBD1. This CDR3 contains 15 residues. The germline gives CDR1 SGHNT, CDR2 YYREEE (reference sequence). J was trimmed by 6 bases and V by 2 bases; bases with no gene match: 9. The CDR3 loop reads CASSLGQATRDTQYF. In nucleotides, the CDR3 is TGTGCCAGCAGCTTAGGACAGGCGACCAGGGATACGCAGTATTTT. Filled out from reference TRBV5-4 and TRBJ2-3, the complete variable domain reads ETGVTQSPTHLIKTRGQQVTLRCSSQSGHNTVSWYQQALGQGPQFIFQYYREEENGRGNFPPRFSGLQFPNYSSELNVNALELDDSALYLCASSLGQATRDTQYFGPGTRLTVL.

The chain is built from TRBV25-1 and TRBJ2-2, with D hard to call. The CDR3 has 12 residues. V lost 6 bases and J lost 5, with 7 bases in between. Per germline, CDR1 MGHDK and CDR2 SYGVNS. CDR3 sequence: CASRTYTGELFF. The CDR3 coding sequence is TGTGCCAGCAGGACTTATACCGGGGAGCTGTTTTTT.